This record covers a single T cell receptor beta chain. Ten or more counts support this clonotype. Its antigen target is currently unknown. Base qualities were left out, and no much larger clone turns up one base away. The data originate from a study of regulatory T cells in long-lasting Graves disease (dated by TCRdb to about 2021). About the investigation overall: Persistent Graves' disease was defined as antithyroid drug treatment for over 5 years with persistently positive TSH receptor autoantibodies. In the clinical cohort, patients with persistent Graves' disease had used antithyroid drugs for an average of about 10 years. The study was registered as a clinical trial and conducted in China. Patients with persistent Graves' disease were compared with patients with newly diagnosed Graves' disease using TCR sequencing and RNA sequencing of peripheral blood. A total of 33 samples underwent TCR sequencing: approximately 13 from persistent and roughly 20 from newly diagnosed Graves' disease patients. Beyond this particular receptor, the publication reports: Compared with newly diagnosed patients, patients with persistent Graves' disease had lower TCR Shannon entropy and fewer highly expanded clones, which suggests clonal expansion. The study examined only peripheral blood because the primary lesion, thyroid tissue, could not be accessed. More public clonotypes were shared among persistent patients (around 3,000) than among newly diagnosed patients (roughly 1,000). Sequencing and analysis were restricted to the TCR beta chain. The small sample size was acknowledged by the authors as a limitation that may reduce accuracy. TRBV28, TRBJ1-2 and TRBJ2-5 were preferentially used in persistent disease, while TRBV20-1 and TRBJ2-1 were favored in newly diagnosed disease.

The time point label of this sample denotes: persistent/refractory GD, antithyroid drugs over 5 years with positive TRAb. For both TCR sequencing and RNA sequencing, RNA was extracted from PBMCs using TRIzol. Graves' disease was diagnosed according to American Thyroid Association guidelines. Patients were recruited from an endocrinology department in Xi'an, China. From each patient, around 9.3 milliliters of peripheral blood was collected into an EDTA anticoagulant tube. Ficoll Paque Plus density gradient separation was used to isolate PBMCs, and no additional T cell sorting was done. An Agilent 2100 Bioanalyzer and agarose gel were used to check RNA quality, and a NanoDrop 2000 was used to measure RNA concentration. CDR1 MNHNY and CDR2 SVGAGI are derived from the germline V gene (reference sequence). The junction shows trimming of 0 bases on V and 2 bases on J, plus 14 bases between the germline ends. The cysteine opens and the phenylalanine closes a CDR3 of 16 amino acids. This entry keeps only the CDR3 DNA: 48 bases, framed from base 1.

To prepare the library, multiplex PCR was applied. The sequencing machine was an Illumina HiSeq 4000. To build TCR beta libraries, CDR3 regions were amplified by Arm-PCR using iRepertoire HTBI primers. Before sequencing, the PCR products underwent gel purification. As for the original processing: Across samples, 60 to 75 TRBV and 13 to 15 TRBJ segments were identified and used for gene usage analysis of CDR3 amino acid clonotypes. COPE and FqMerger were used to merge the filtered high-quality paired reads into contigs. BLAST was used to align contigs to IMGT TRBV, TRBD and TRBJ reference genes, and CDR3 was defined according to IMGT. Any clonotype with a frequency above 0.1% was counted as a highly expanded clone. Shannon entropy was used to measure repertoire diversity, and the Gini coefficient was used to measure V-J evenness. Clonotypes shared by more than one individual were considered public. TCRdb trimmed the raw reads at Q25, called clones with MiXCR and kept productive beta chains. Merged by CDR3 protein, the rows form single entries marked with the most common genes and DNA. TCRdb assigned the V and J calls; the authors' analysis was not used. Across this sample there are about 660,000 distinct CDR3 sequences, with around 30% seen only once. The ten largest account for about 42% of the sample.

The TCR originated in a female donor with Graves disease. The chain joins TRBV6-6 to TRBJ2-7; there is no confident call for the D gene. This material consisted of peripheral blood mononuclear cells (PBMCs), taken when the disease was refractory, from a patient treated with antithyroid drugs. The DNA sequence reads TGTGCCAGCAGTTACTCGGGGTCTCATGTGCCCTACGAGCAGTACTTC. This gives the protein CASSYSGSHVPYEQYF.